The rows below give T cell receptor beta chains drawn from one sample of a study of control samples from healthy donors and cancer patients. Method: immunoSEQ multiplex PCR; TCRdb's copy keeps in-frame clones and lacks some. The sample lists some 74,000 clones, 83% seen once, with 15% to 18% in the top ten. Source material: blood. The receptors derive from a man aged 55-75 years in good health. Both conserved end residues are part of each CDR3. D genes are given only for firm matches.

d_gene,j_gene,v_gene,CDR3aa
NA,TRBJ1-4,TRBV6-5,CASGGGPQQKLFF
NA,TRBJ1-5,TRBV7-2,CASSRGERTGNQPQHF
TRBD2,TRBJ2-1,TRBV11-2,CASSFTSGAPREFF
NA,TRBJ2-5,TRBV7-9,CASSLASGLETQYF
TRBD1,TRBJ2-2,TRBV24-1,CATSDSLRTGIDTGELFF
TRBD2,TRBJ2-7,TRBV6-5,CASRAAGGPSYEQYF
TRBD1,TRBJ1-3,TRBV30,CATDRSLGNTIYF
NA,TRBJ2-1,TRBV5-1,CASSLDGRVYNEQFF
NA,TRBJ2-3,TRBV2,CASGKDGASTDTQYF
NA,TRBJ2-1,TRBV5-8,CASSLETGSGSYNEQFF
NA,TRBJ1-1,TRBV6-5,CASSRQRMNTEAFF
NA,TRBJ1-6,TRBV19,CASSPSTGFNSPLHF
TRBD1,TRBJ2-2,TRBV9,CASSGRGLANTGELFF
NA,TRBJ2-2,TRBV27,CASSPLGGPNTGELFF
NA,TRBJ2-1,TRBV11-2,CATGGGNTYNEQFF
NA,TRBJ1-5,TRBV29-1,CSVVSPGGNQPQHF
NA,TRBJ2-1,TRBV20-1,CSARRQNEQFF
TRBD1,TRBJ1-5,TRBV6-1,CASSETKGQLSNQPQHF
TRBD1,TRBJ2-1,TRBV6-5,CASSYSDRGPRNEQFF
NA,TRBJ1-5,TRBV6-4,CASSDSEGKGTNFDQPQHF
TRBD1,TRBJ1-1,TRBV10-2,CASRPPGTGRNTEAFF
NA,TRBJ2-4,TRBV28,CASSFGGAKNIQYF
NA,TRBJ2-7,TRBV2,CASRDRPLRYEQYF
NA,TRBJ2-1,TRBV5-1,CASSRRDAGNEQFF
NA,TRBJ2-7,TRBV10-2,CASSESSSSYEQYF
NA,TRBJ2-2,TRBV7-9,CASSLGVVNTGELFF
NA,TRBJ1-1,TRBV29-1,CSVVWRMNTEAFF
NA,TRBJ2-1,TRBV7-9,CASSSGAYNEQFF
NA,TRBJ1-3,TRBV7-9,CATRGRSLIPGNTIYF
NA,TRBJ1-5,TRBV19,CASSIVGGPGNQPQHF
TRBD1,TRBJ1-3,TRBV9,CASSEGTGVSGNTIYF
TRBD2,TRBJ2-7,TRBV5-4,CASSLASGSLREQYF
TRBD2,TRBJ2-3,TRBV5-4,CASSAGLALTDTQYF
NA,TRBJ2-3,TRBV3-1/TRBV3-2,CASSQGADTDTQYF
NA,TRBJ1-1,TRBV25-1,CASSESGVFSKAFF
TRBD2,TRBJ2-1,TRBV5-4,CASSLAREGSEQFF
NA,TRBJ2-3,TRBV2,CASRGFTDTQYF
TRBD1,TRBJ2-5,TRBV6-6,CASRRDRGQETQYF
NA,TRBJ1-5,TRBV30,CAWSGQSNQPQHF
TRBD1,TRBJ2-3,TRBV7-2,CASSLPMTGADTQYF
NA,TRBJ1-5,TRBV6-1,CASSEVPYSNQPQHF
NA,TRBJ2-3,TRBV7-8,CASSLVDTQYF
TRBD2,TRBJ2-1,TRBV27,CASSLAGGPVNEQFF